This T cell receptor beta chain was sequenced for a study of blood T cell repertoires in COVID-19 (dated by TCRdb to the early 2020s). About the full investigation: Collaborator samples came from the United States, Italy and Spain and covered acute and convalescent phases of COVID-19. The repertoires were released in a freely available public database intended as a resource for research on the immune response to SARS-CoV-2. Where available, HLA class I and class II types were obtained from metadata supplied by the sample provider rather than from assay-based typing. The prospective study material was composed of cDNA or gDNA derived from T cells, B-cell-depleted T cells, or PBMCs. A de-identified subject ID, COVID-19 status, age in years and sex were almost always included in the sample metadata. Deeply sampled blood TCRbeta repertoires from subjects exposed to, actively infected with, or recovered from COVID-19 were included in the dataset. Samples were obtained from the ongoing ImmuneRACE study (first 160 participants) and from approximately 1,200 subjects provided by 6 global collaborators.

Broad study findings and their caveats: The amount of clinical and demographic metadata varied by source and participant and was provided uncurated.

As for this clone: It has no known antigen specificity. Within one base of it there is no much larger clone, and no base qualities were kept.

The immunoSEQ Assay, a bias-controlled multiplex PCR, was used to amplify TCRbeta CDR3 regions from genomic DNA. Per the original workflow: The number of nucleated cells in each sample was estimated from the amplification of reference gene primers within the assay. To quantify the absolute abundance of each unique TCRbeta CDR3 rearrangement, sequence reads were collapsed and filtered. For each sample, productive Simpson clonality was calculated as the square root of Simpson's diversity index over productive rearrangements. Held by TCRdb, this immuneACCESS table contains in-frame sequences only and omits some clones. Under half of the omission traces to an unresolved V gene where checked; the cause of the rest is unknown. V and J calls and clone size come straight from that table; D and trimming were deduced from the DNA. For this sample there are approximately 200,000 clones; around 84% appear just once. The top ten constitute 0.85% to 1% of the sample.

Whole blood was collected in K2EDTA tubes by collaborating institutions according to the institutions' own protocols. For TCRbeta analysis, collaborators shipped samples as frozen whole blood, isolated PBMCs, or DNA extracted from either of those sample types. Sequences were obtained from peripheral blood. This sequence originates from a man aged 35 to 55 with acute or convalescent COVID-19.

The DNA sequence is TGTGCCAGCAGCAAGGACAGTGGCTCTGGAAACACCATATATTTT. It translates as CASSKDSGSGNTIYF. The V gene is TRBV9 and the J gene is TRBJ1-3; matching of 6 bases hints at TRBD1 as the D gene. V loses 4 bases of germline sequence and J loses 0 bases, and the interval between the two ends is 11 bases. Inclusive of the bounding cysteine and phenylalanine, the CDR3 is 15 residues long. The kept DNA is CDR3 alone, 45 bases in frame from the first base. For CDR1 and CDR2, the germline V gene lists SGDLS and YYNGEE.